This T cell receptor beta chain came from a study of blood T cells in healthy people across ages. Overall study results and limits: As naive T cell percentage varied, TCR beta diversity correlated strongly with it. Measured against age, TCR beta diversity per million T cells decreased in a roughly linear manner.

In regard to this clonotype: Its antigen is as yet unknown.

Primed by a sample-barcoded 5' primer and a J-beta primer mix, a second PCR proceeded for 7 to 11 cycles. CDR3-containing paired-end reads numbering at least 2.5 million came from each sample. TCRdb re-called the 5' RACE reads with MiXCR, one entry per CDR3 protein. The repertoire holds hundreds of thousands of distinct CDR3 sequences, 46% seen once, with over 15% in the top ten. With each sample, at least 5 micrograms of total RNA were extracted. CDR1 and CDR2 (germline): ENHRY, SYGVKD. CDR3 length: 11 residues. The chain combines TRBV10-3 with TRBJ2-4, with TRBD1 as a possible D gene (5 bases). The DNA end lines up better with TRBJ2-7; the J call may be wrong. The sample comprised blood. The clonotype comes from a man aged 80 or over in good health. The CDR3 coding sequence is TGTGCCATCTCTAGGGGCTACGAGCAGTACTTC. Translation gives CAISRGYEQYF.